This is a list of T cell receptor beta chains from one sample in a study of T cells after yellow fever vaccination. TCRdb re-analysed the 5' RACE reads in MiXCR, keeping a single row per CDR3 protein. Of 200,000 to 250,000 distinct CDR3 sequences listed, less than 9% were seen once; the top ten hold roughly 0.93%. The sequenced sample was CD4+ T cells sorted from PBMCs, obtained 15 days after the yellow fever booster vaccination. The source is a man aged 25 to 45 who received the YFV17D yellow fever vaccine. Both conserved end residues are part of each CDR3. D genes are given only for firm matches. Where a row states a size, it is once, few, many or the class of an expanded clone; other rows omit it.

-	TRBJ2-1	few	TRBV10-3	TGTGCCATCAGTGATGACGGAGCCTACAATGAGCAGTTCTTC	CAISDDGAYNEQFF
-	TRBJ1-3	many	TRBV20-1	TGCAGTGCCAGGACCGTCGGAAACACCATATATTTT	CSARTVGNTIYF
TRBD2	TRBJ2-7	-	TRBV5-5	TGTGCCAGCAGCTTGAGTGAGGGAGGGCCGGCCTACGAGCAGTACTTC	CASSLSEGGPAYEQYF
TRBD1	TRBJ2-1	many	TRBV7-2	TGTGCCAGCAGCTTAGGAGGGGGCATTCCCAATGAGCAGTTCTTC	CASSLGGGIPNEQFF
TRBD2	TRBJ2-7	-	TRBV12-3/TRBV12-4	TGTGCCAGCAGTTTACAACTAGGGGCGGGAGGGGGAGGCTACGAGCAGTACTTC	CASSLQLGAGGGGYEQYF
-	TRBJ2-7	many	TRBV7-2	TGTGCCAGCAGCTTTTATGCGTCCCCGGGAAGTACGTACGAGCAGTACTTC	CASSFYASPGSTYEQYF
-	TRBJ2-7	few	TRBV5-1	TGCGCCAGTACACGGGAGGGACAGGGCTACGAGCAGTACTTC	CASTREGQGYEQYF
-	TRBJ2-7	-	TRBV7-2	TGTGCCAGCAGCCTCAACTCTAGGGGAGGCCCCTACGAGCAGTACTTC	CASSLNSRGGPYEQYF
-	TRBJ2-7	few	TRBV6-2/TRBV6-3	TGTGCCAGCAGTCCCGACCCAGGGACCTACGAGCAGTACTTC	CASSPDPGTYEQYF
-	TRBJ2-1	many	TRBV5-1	TGCGCCAGCAGCTTGGCGGTGGGACATGAGCAGTTCTTC	CASSLAVGHEQFF